These 27 T cell receptor beta chains share one sample of origin, sequenced in a study of blood T cell repertoires in COVID-19. Clones were read by immunoSEQ multiplex PCR, and TCRdb kept only the in-frame ones, dropping some. The data show around 34,000 clones, 80% seen once. Sample: peripheral blood. Receptor source: a woman in her 70s with acute or convalescent COVID-19.

V is TRBV3-1 (or the pseudogene TRBV3-2) and J is TRBJ2-5; tentative D call: TRBD2 (6 bases). Per the germline V gene, CDR1 is LGHDT and CDR2 is YNNKEL (reference sequence). V was clipped by 4 bases and J by 5 bases, with 17 bases between them. The CDR3 covers 15 residues. The chain's CDR3 is CASSPWRASSETQYF. CDR3 coding DNA: TGTGCCAGCAGCCCTTGGAGGGCCTCTTCGGAGACCCAGTACTTC.

The chain uses TRBV19 and TRBJ2-5; D remains ambiguous. Germline V gene data show CDR1 as LNHDA and CDR2 as SQIVND (reference sequence). V lost 7 bases to trimming and J lost 0 bases, with 3 bases between them. CDR3 size: 11 residues. The chain's CDR3 is CASTNQETQYF. The CDR3 bases are TGTGCCAGTACCAACCAAGAGACCCAGTACTTC.

The chain couples TRBV5-6 to TRBJ2-5; 7 nucleotides line up with TRBD2. The CDR3 totals 15 residues. V lost 1 base, J lost 5 bases, and 8 bases stayed unmatched. Germline CDR1 is SGHDT and CDR2 is YYEEEE. CDR3 DNA: TGTGCCAGCAGCTTGTTAGGACTAGTATCCGAGACCCAGTACTTC. The encoded protein is CASSLLGLVSETQYF.

This clone was seen once. This sequence joins TRBV19 and TRBJ1-6; D is perhaps TRBD1 (6 bases). CDR1 and CDR2 from the germline V gene are LNHDA and SQIVND (reference sequence). CDR3 length: 15 residues. V dropped 4 bases and J dropped 7 bases, with 14 bases sitting between them. Written as DNA, the CDR3 is TGTGCCAGTAGTAAACAGGGCGGTTTAAATTCACCCCTCCACTTT. Its translation: CASSKQGGLNSPLHF.

The rearrangement joins TRBV5-5 to TRBJ1-4, with TRBD1 matching 7 bases. In germline, CDR1 is SGHKS, CDR2 YYEKEE (reference sequence). V shed 4 bases and J 0 bases; nucleotides not matched to a gene: 3. The CDR3 is made up of 15 amino acids. CDR3 sequence reads: CASSTQGATNEKLFF. The CDR3 nucleotides are TGTGCCAGCAGCACGCAGGGGGCAACTAATGAAAAACTGTTTTTT.

V is TRBV12-3 or TRBV12-4 and J is TRBJ2-7; D gene unclear. Trimming pared 3 bases from V and 3 bases from J, leaving 3 bases between. This CDR3 contains 11 residues. The CDR3 loop reads CASSFYYEQYF. DNA for the CDR3: TGTGCCAGCAGTTTTTACTACGAGCAGTACTTC.

This clone was seen more than once but under ten times. The V gene is TRBV5-1, the J gene TRBJ2-5, with a weak D call TRBD2 (6 bases). The CDR3 contains 15 residues. Germline-derived CDR1 and CDR2 are SGHRS and YFSETQ. The V end was cut by 4 bases, the J end by 6 bases, with 19 bases between. As DNA, the CDR3 is TGCGCCAGCAGCACTGACTTAGGAGGGACGAAGACCCAGTACTTC. This gives the protein CASSTDLGGTKTQYF.

Remarks on this clone: This may be a read error: a much more frequent sequence differs by one nucleotide. The chain is built from TRBV6-5 and TRBJ1-1, with 7 bases fitting TRBD1. Germline CDR1 is MNHEY and CDR2 is SVGAGI. Trimming took 6 bases from V and 1 from J; bases not matched to a gene: 2. This CDR3 has 13 residues. CDR3 bases: TGTGCCAGCAGGAGGACAGGGAACACTGAAGCTTTCTTT. This codes for CASRRTGNTEAFF.

This rearrangement joins TRBV11-2 to TRBJ2-3; 8 bases line up with TRBD2. There are 18 residues in the CDR3. Trimming cost V 5 bases and J 5 bases; bases outside gene matches: 18. Germline-derived CDR1 and CDR2 are SGHAT and FQNNGV. As DNA, the CDR3 is TGTGCCAGCAGCCGCAGCCAACTTCCGGGGGGGGCAGAAGATACGCAGTATTTT. Translated: CASSRSQLPGGAEDTQYF.

The J gene is TRBJ1-6, the V gene TRBV5-4; D gene unclear. Per germline, CDR1 SGHNT and CDR2 YYREEE (reference sequence). The CDR3 consists of 14 residues. V was clipped by 0 bases and J by 14 bases, with 15 bases between them. CDR3 sequence reads: CASSLAGSLRTLHF. The CDR3 DNA reads as TGTGCCAGCAGCTTGGCCGGCTCCCTGAGGACCCTCCACTTT.

The rearrangement links TRBV4-2 to TRBJ2-1, with 9 nucleotides matching TRBD2. The CDR3 is made up of 16 amino acids. The junction had 5 bases not matched to a gene; V was cut back by 3 bases and J by 2 bases. In germline, CDR1 is LGHNA, CDR2 YNFKEQ. CDR3 sequence reads: CASSQGGGATYNEQFF. The CDR3, as DNA: TGTGCCAGCAGCCAGGGCGGGGGGGCCACCTACAATGAGCAGTTCTTC.

This clone was counted between two and nine times. The chain recombines TRBV19 with TRBJ2-3; 7 bases line up with TRBD2. Per germline, CDR1 LNHDA and CDR2 SQIVND (reference sequence). V shed 5 bases and J 3 bases; nucleotides not matched to a gene: 5. The CDR3 extends over 14 amino acids. The CDR3 DNA reads TGTGCCAGTAGTCTACGGGAGGAGACAGATACGCAGTATTTT. It encodes CASSLREETDTQYF.

The chain is built from TRBV7-9 and TRBJ1-2; 7 nucleotides match TRBD1. The J segment lost 8 bases and the V segment lost 4 bases, leaving 13 bases of the junction unmatched. The CDR3 runs 15 residues. Germline-derived CDR1 and CDR2 are SEHNR and FQNEAQ (reference sequence). CDR3 bases: TGTGCCAGCAGCTCTAGGGTACCAGGGGGACGCGGCTACACCTTC. It encodes CASSSRVPGGRGYTF.

The chain recombines TRBV6-6 with TRBJ2-1; D possibly corresponds to TRBD2 (6 bases). This CDR3 region has 14 residues. The V end was cut by 6 bases, the J end by 5 bases, with 14 bases between. Germline V gives CDR1 MNHNY, CDR2 SVGAGI (reference sequence). CDR3 DNA: TGTGCCAGCAGCCGCGGGACGGAAAACAATGAGCAGTTCTTC. It translates to CASSRGTENNEQFF.

This chain connects TRBV28 to TRBJ1-2, with 12 bases matching TRBD1. This CDR3 has 15 amino acids. CDR1 MDHEN and CDR2 SYDVKM come from the germline V gene. J lost 5 bases, V lost 4 bases, and 5 bases had no gene match. In DNA form, the CDR3 reads TGTGCCAGCAGTTGGGGGACAGGGGGCGAGTATGGCTACACCTTC. Residues: CASSWGTGGEYGYTF.

This clone was detected a few times. The chain joins TRBV11-2 to TRBJ2-2; D is possibly TRBD1 (6 bases). The CDR3 consists of 15 residues. CDR1 and CDR2 (germline): SGHAT, FQNNGV. With 5 bases removed from V and 5 bases from J, the gap between germline ends came to 15 bases. The DNA of the CDR3 is TGTGCCAGCAGCATAACCGGGACAAAAACCGGGGAGCTGTTTTTT. Protein: CASSITGTKTGELFF.

V usage is TRBV5-8 and J usage is TRBJ1-1; a possible D gene is TRBD1 (5 bases). Between the trimmed V and J ends, which lost 4 bases and 1 base, there was a span of 11 bases. The CDR3 runs to 14 residues. CDR1 and CDR2 from the germline V gene are SGHTS and YDEGEE. The CDR3 DNA sequence: TGTGCCAGCAGCAGGGGACTCTCGAACACTGAAGCTTTCTTT. Protein sequence: CASSRGLSNTEAFF.

About this clone: At one end the junction does not follow the germline gene, possibly because of a read error. The rearrangement joins TRBV6-5 to TRBJ1-2; D is uncertain. The germline V gene has CDR1 MNHEY and CDR2 SVGAGI. The length of the CDR3 is 15 residues. The CDR3 spells CASSDSSGANYGYTF. The DNA of the CDR3 is TGTGCCAGCAGTGACTCGTCCGGGGCTAACTATGGCTACACCTTC.

The chain uses TRBV5-1 and TRBJ1-1, with D possibly being TRBD1 (6 bases). Germline V gene data show CDR1 as SGHRS and CDR2 as YFSETQ. CDR3 length: 14 residues. The germline V and J ends were trimmed by 4 bases and 4 bases, with 14 bases remaining between them. The CDR3 nucleotides are TGCGCCAGCAGCCGAACAGGGCTGCCCACTGAAGCTTTCTTT. This codes for CASSRTGLPTEAFF.

This sequence joins TRBV7-7 and TRBJ2-5; 9 bases fit TRBD1. Germline V gene sequence: CDR1 SSHAT, CDR2 FNYEAQ (reference sequence). This CDR3 spans 17 amino acids. J gave up 3 bases and V 6 bases, and 14 bases lay outside the gene matches. DNA of the CDR3: TGTGCCAGCAGTCCTAATTACGGGACAGGGATGGAAGAGACCCAGTACTTC. It yields the protein CASSPNYGTGMEETQYF. Based on the CDR3 plus reference TRBV7-7 and TRBJ2-5, the full variable domain is GAGVSQSPRYKVTKRGQDVTLRCDPISSHATLYWYQQALGQGPEFLTYFNYEAQPDKSGLPSDRFSAERPEGSISTLTIQRTEQRDSAMYRCASSPNYGTGMEETQYFGPGTRLLVL.

The chain couples TRBV2 to TRBJ2-5, with D unresolved. Germline assignment: CDR1 SNHLY and CDR2 FYNNEI. Deletions cut 8 bases from V and 2 bases from J, with 12 bases between. CDR3 length: 13 amino acids. CDR3 residues: CASQRQTQETQYF. As DNA, the CDR3 is TGTGCCAGCCAAAGGCAGACACAAGAGACCCAGTACTTC.

This chain connects TRBV5-1 to TRBJ1-1; TRBD1 matches at 8 bases. The J segment lost 8 bases and the V segment lost 5 bases, leaving 5 bases of the junction unmatched. This CDR3 region has 12 residues. Germline CDR1 reads SGHRS; CDR2 reads YFSETQ. The CDR3 nucleotides read TGCGCCAGCAGAAAGGACAGGGAGGAAGCTTTCTTT. Translation gives CASRKDREEAFF.

The CDR3 protein is CASSSGQGGNTIYF. CDR3 DNA sequence: TGTGCCAGCAGCTCCGGACAGGGGGGAAACACCATATATTTT. The chain carries TRBV13 and TRBJ1-3; 9 bases map to TRBD1. V was pared by 4 bases and J by 4 bases, with 2 bases of the junction left unmatched. The CDR3 consists of 14 residues. Germline lookup yields CDR1 PRHDT and CDR2 FYEKMQ (reference sequence).

The chain recombines TRBV25-1 with TRBJ1-2; D unresolved. The CDR3 covers 13 residues. Deletions cut 6 bases from V and 1 base from J, with 9 bases between. The V gene's germline CDR1 is MGHDK and CDR2 SYGVNS. CDR3 residues: CASSNGDNYGYTF. DNA of the CDR3: TGTGCCAGCAGCAACGGAGATAACTATGGCTACACCTTC.

This rearrangement joins TRBV4-1 to TRBJ2-7; 11 bases are shared with TRBD1. V lost 1 base, J lost 6 bases, and 8 bases stayed unmatched. CDR3 length: 16 amino acids. Germline lookup yields CDR1 MGHRA and CDR2 YSYEKL. The CDR3 region has the DNA TGCGCCAGCAGCCAAGGACCGGGACAGGGGGTTCTCGAGCAGTACTTC. Protein sequence: CASSQGPGQGVLEQYF.

The CDR3 sequence: CARGGTQYF. CDR3 DNA sequence: TGTGCCAGAGGGGGGACCCAGTACTTC. This sequence joins TRBV6-4 and TRBJ2-5; the D gene is possibly TRBD1 (6 bases). Trimming left V 9 bases short and J 7 bases short, with 6 bases between. The CDR3 has 9 residues. CDR1 and CDR2 from the germline V gene are MRHNA and SNTAGT.

This clone was picked up a small number of times. The V gene is TRBV12-1, the J gene TRBJ1-6. TRBV12-1 is deemed a pseudogene. The CDR3 length is 16 residues. In DNA, the CDR3 is TGTGCCAGCAGCTTTACTAAGCACCCCCCAAGTTCACCCCTCCACTTT. Translation: CASSFTKHPPSSPLHF.